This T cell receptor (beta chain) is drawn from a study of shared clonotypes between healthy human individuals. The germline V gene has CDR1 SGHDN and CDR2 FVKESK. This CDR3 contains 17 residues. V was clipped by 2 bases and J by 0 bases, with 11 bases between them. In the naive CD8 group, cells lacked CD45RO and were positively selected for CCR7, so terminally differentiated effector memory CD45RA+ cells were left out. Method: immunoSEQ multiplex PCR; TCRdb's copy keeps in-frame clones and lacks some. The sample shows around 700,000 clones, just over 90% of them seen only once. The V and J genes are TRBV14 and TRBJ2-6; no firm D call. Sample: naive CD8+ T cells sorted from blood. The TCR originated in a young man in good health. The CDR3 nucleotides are TGTGCCAGCAGCCAAACAGTGGCTATCTCTGGGGCCAACGTCCTGACTTTC. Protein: CASSQTVAISGANVLTF.